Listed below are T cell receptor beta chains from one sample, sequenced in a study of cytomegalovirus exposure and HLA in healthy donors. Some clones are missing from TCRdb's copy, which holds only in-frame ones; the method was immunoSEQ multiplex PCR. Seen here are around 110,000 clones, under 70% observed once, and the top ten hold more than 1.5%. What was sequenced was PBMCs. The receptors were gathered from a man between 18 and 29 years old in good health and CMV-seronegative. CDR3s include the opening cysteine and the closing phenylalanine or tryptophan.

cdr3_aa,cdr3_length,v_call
CASSPNPGTRNTEAFF,16,TRBV18
CASSEAVGDSGNTIYF,16,TRBV2
CASSPSTGETYEQYF,15,TRBV5-4
CASIRGQPQHF,11,TRBV21-1
CASSYSGGINYGYPF,15,TRBV6-5
CASSSTGGQYGYTF,14,TRBV18
CASTSPSGELFF,12,TRBV27
CASTGARGVGMQGYTF,16,TRBV27
CASSFSAGNGYTF,13,TRBV7-9
CSETRLAGGQETQYF,15,TRBV29-1
CSARDFMSQYF,11,TRBV20-1
CASSQDRRGGGAFF,14,TRBV4-2
CSVRDSGANVLTF,13,TRBV29-1
CASSYISQGRSYEQYF,16,TRBV6-5
CASSLVAGGPADTQYF,16,TRBV7-9
CASDETSGHQETQYF,15,TRBV7-2
CASSYPGQGPEQYF,14,TRBV11-2
CASSLWAASNEQYF,14,TRBV27
CASGRPTGPGGEAFF,15,TRBV6-1
CASSVGTGTGELFF,14,TRBV7-6
CASSRPGQGGEQYF,14,TRBV27
CASSIFQGAKNIQYF,15,TRBV19
CASSERPGAYEQYF,14,TRBV6-1
CASSSMLLAGFPGELFF,17,TRBV7-2
CAWSVPGLAEFTDTQYF,17,TRBV30
CAWGGSNNQPQHF,13,TRBV30
CASSLGLPGRGRDYGYTF,18,TRBV5-1
CASSLVWTYEQYF,13,TRBV7-2
CASSRTHRTTRLAFF,15,TRBV28